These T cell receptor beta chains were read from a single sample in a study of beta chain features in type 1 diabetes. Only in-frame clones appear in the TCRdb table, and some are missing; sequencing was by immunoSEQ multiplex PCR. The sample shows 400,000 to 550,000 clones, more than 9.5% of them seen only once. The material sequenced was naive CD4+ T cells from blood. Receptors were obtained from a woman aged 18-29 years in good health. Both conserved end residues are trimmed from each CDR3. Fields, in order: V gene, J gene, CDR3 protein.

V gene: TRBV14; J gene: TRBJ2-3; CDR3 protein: ASSQENLDTQY
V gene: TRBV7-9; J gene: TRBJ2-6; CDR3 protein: ASSWGDRAGANVLT
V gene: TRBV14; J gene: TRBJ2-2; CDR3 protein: ASSRVGGTTGELF
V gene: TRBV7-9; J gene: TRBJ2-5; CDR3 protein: ASRRTSGRGQETQY
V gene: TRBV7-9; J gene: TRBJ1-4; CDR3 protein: ASSPGQAFNEKLF
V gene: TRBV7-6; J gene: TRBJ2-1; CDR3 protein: ASVAGRMYNEQF
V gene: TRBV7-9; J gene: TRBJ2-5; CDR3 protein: ASSFGLAGGQETQY
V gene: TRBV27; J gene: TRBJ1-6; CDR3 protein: ASSLRPGTGVNSPLH
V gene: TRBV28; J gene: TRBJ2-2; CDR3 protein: ASSLRGTGELF
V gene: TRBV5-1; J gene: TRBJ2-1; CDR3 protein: ASSLPGTPKNEQF
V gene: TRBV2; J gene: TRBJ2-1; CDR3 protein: ASSGDAAGKGEQF
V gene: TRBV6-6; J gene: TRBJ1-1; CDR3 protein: ASSSQGYTEAF
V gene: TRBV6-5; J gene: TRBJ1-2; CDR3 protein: ASSYSLDRYGYT
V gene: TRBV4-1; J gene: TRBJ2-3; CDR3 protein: ASSQQGTVSSTDTQY
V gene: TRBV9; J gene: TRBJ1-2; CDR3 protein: ASSPQPGESYGYT
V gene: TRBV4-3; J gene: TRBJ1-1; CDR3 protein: ASSQTRTGVMNTEAF
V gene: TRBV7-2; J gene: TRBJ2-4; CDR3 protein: ASSPGQAKNIQY
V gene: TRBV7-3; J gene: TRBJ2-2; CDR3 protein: ASSFGTSGRVGGELF
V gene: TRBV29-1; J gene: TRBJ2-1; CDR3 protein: SVEGQAQNGQF
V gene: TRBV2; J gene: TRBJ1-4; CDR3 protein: ASTRVDEKLF
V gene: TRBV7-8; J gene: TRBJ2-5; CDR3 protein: ASSFGVFETQY
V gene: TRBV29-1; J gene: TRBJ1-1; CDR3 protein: SVSGTGRLNTEAF
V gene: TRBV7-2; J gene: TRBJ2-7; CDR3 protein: ASSPGGRPGTAYEQY
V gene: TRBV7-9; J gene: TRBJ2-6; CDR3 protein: ASSPWVGANVLT
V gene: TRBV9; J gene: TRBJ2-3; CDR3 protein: ASSVGTPGVDTQY
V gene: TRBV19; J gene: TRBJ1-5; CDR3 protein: ASSDGQFSNQPQH
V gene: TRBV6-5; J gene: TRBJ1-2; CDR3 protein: ASSYSGGGNGYT
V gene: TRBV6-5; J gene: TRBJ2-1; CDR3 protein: ASSTRVAGYNEQF
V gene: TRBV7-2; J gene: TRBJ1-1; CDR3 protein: ASIKAGSEAF
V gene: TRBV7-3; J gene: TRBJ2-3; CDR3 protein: ASSLFVGDTQY
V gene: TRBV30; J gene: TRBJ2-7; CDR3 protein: AWSPRSWTSYEQY
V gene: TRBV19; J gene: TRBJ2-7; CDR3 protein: ASSFLDRGDMN
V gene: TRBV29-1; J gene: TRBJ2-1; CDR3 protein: SGRWGTSSEQF
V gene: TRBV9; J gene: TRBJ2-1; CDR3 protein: ASSPMIVNEQF
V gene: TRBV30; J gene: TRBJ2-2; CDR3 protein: AWSGTGELF
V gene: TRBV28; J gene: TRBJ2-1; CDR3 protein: ASSLSGTGGNEQF
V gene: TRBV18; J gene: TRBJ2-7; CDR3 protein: ASSVTGTSDYEQY
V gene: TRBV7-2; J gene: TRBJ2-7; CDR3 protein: ASSLDFRDYEQY
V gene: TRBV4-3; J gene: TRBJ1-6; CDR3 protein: ASSQTGRGNSPLH
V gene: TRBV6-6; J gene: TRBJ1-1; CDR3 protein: ASTPGQQMNTEAF
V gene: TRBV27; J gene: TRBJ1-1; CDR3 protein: ASSLRRQMNTEAF
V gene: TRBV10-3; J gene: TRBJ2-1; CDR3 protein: AISYTSGSYNEQF
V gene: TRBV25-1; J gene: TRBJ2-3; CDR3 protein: ASSQRQVPDTQY
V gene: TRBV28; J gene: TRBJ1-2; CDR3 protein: ASRLPTGGLHGYT
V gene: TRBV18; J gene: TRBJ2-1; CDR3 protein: ASSPPDRGRREQF
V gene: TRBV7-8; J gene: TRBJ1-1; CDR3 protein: ASSDVGTGLTKAF
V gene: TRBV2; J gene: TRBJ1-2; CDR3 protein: ASSERLMDYGYT
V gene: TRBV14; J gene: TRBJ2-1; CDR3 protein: ASTDGGTAIAREQF
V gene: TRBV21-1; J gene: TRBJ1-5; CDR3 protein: ASSPTYLRGPQH
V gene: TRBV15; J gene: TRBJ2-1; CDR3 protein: ATSRDRGQSSYNEQF
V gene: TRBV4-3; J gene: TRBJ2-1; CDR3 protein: ASSQGQGGEQF
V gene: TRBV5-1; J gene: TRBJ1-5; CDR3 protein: ASSLEGAGEGNQPQH
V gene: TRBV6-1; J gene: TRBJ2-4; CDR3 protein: ASSEAVLRGGLQY
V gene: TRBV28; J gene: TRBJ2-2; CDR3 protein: ASSLPGGGELF
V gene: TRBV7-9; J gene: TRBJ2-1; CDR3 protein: ASSPPGQGYNEQF
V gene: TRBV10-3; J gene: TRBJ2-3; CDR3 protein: AISVLGPSTDTQY
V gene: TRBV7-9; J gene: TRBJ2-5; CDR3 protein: ASSLKGTETQY